Presented here are 27 T cell receptor beta chains from one specimen sequenced in a study of T cell repertoires in cytomegalovirus infection. MiXCR, applied by TCRdb to the reads, yields one record per CDR3 protein. The table records hundreds of thousands of distinct CDR3 sequences, roughly a third of them present only once. These receptors' antigens are unknown. This specimen consisted of cultured PBMCs, obtained from culture after CMV antigen stimulation. The receptors here all came from a human donor in good health (CMV status not recorded). Some clones in this sample may be carry-over from other donors' samples.

This clonotype was seen repeatedly, ten times or more. The chain carries TRBV7-2 and TRBJ1-5; D may be TRBD1 (5 bases). This CDR3 region has 14 residues. The V end lost 2 bases, the J end lost 7 bases, and 12 bases lay between the germline ends. Germline V lookup: CDR1 SGHTA, CDR2 FQGNSA. In DNA form, the CDR3 reads TGTGCCAGCAGCTTAATACCAGGGTCCCAGCCCCAGCATTTT. It encodes CASSLIPGSQPQHF.

This clonotype came up many times. V is TRBV7-2 and J is TRBJ2-3; 14 bases map to TRBD2. This CDR3 spans 17 amino acids. Germline CDR1 SGHTA, CDR2 FQGNSA. Losses at the gene ends were 3 bases for V and 1 base for J; bases not matched to a gene: 3. The CDR3 is CASSLRLAGGGTDTQYF. The CDR3 nucleotides read TGTGCCAGCAGCTTGCGACTAGCGGGAGGGGGCACAGATACGCAGTATTTT.

This chain uses TRBV6-6 with TRBJ1-1; 8 positions agree with TRBD1. With V trimmed by 5 bases and J by 1 base, 6 bases remained unmatched. The CDR3 has 15 amino acids. Germline V gene lookup returns CDR1 MNHNY and CDR2 SVGAGI (reference sequence). The CDR3 sequence: CASSASGQGNTEAFF. For the CDR3, the DNA is TGTGCCAGCAGTGCCTCCGGACAGGGGAACACTGAAGCTTTCTTT.

The chain is built from TRBV29-1 and TRBJ2-2; TRBD2 is a possible D gene (6 bases). This CDR3 has 13 amino acids. Trimming removed 7 bases from V and 5 bases from J, with 14 bases in between. The V gene's germline CDR1 is SQVTM and CDR2 ANQGSEA. The CDR3 DNA is TGCAGCGGAGGGGTTAGCGGTACCGGGGAGCTGTTTTTT. This codes for CSGGVSGTGELFF.

This sequence joins TRBV29-1 and TRBJ2-1; the match to TRBD2 covers 10 bases. The CDR3 covers 17 residues. The junction had 9 bases not matched to a gene; V was cut back by 0 bases and J by 4 bases. Germline CDR1 reads SQVTM; CDR2 reads ANQGSEA. In DNA, the CDR3 is TGCAGCGTTGAAGATCGATGGTCTAGCGGGGGTTACAATGAGCAGTTCTTC. It is translated as CSVEDRWSSGGYNEQFF.

The chain combines TRBV7-3 with TRBJ2-1; D possibly corresponds to TRBD1 (5 bases). Trimming took off 5 bases at V and 5 bases at J, with 13 bases between the two ends. CDR1 is SGHTA and CDR2 is FQGTGA in the germline V gene. The CDR3 extends over 14 amino acids. CDR3 sequence: CASSPEWGHNEQFF. The CDR3 DNA reads TGTGCCAGCAGCCCAGAATGGGGCCACAATGAGCAGTTCTTC.

V is TRBV7-9 and J is TRBJ2-6; no reliable D call. V was trimmed by 3 bases and J by 0 bases, leaving 9 bases between them. Per germline, CDR1 SEHNR and CDR2 FQNEAQ (reference sequence). This CDR3 comprises 16 residues. This CDR3 reads CASSFGRSSGANVLTF. The CDR3 DNA sequence: TGTGCCAGCAGCTTTGGACGGAGCTCTGGGGCCAACGTCCTGACTTTC.

The chain joins TRBV7-3 to TRBJ2-3; D possibly corresponds to TRBD2 (5 bases). There are 16 residues in the CDR3. V lost 1 base and J lost 5, with 16 bases in between. Looked up from germline, CDR1 is SGHTA and CDR2 is FQGTGA. The CDR3 bases are TGTGCCAGCAGCTTAAGCGGGCCGCGGAGTGGAGATACGCAGTATTTT. Protein sequence: CASSLSGPRSGDTQYF. The whole variable domain, remainder taken from reference TRBV7-3 and TRBJ2-3, is GAGVSQTPSNKVTEKGKYVELRCDPISGHTALYWYRQSLGQGPEFLIYFQGTGAADDSGLPNDRFFAVRPEGSVSTLKIQRTERGDSAVYLCASSLSGPRSGDTQYFGPGTRLTVL.

This clonotype was detected a few times. The chain carries TRBV2 and TRBJ2-1; 9 nucleotides align to TRBD2. Germline CDR1 is SNHLY and CDR2 is FYNNEI. The junction had 0 bases not matched to a gene; V was cut back by 0 bases and J by 0 bases. The CDR3 consists of 16 residues. The CDR3 region is CASSEASGSSYNEQFF. The DNA of the CDR3 is TGTGCCAGCAGTGAAGCTAGCGGGAGCTCCTACAATGAGCAGTTCTTC.

This clonotype has more than one count but fewer than ten. The J gene is TRBJ2-1, the V gene TRBV12-3 or TRBV12-4; D ambiguous. Trimming removed 5 bases at V and 6 bases at J, with 17 bases between. CDR3 length: 15 amino acids. CDR3 bases: TGTGCCAGCAGTCCCCTATACGACGGTAGCAATGAGCAGTTCTTC. Translation gives CASSPLYDGSNEQFF.

This clonotype was detected many times. This chain links TRBV7-2 with TRBJ2-5; no reliable D call. This CDR3 spans 14 amino acids. The V end lost 5 bases, the J end lost 5 bases, and 15 bases lay between the germline ends. Germline assignment: CDR1 SGHTA and CDR2 FQGNSA. The CDR3 coding sequence is TGTGCCAGCAGCCCCGAGGTGGCGGCCGAGACCCAGTACTTC. This encodes CASSPEVAAETQYF.

The chain has TRBV19 and TRBJ1-3; no definite D call. Germline V gene sequence: CDR1 LNHDA, CDR2 SQIVND (reference sequence). The CDR3 covers 17 residues. The V end was cut by 5 bases, the J end by 1 base, with 18 bases between. CDR3 in amino acids: CASSRRDIGESGNTIYF. DNA for the CDR3: TGTGCCAGTAGTCGGCGCGACATTGGAGAGTCTGGAAACACCATATATTTT.

This chain connects TRBV6-2 or TRBV6-3 to TRBJ2-7, with a possible D match to TRBD2 (5 bases). Trimming removed 0 bases at V and 3 bases at J, with 15 bases between. This CDR3 has 16 residues. Germline CDR1 and CDR2: MNHEY and SVGEGT. CDR3 in amino acids: CASSYSLASLSYEQYF. CDR3 bases: TGTGCCAGCAGTTACTCTTTAGCGTCGTTAAGCTACGAGCAGTACTTC.

V usage is TRBV18 and J usage is TRBJ1-1; no firm D call. Germline V lookup: CDR1 KGHSH, CDR2 LQKENI. CDR3 size: 14 residues. V was trimmed by 4 bases and J by 1 base, leaving 10 bases between them. The CDR3 DNA follows: TGTGCCAGCTCACTCATGGAGCGGAACACTGAAGCTTTCTTT. Protein sequence: CASSLMERNTEAFF.

This clonotype was counted only a few times. This sequence joins TRBV6-6 and TRBJ2-1; a weak D match, TRBD2 (6 bases). Trimming took off 6 bases at V and 3 bases at J, with 15 bases between the two ends. CDR3 size: 15 residues. Germline V CDR1 and CDR2: MNHNY, SVGAGI (reference sequence). This CDR3 reads CASSRREPNYNEQFF. CDR3 coding DNA: TGTGCCAGCAGCAGACGGGAGCCCAACTACAATGAGCAGTTCTTC.

The rearrangement uses TRBV6-1 and TRBJ1-4, with D unclear. Between the trimmed V and J ends, which lost 7 bases and 3 bases, there was a span of 15 bases. The CDR3 is 15 amino acids. Germline values: CDR1 MNHNS, CDR2 SASEGT. CDR3: CASTPYSGSNEKLFF. For the CDR3, the DNA is TGTGCCAGCACACCCTACTCCGGCTCTAATGAAAAACTGTTTTTT.

This clonotype was recorded a few times. The chain combines TRBV18 with TRBJ1-3, with a weak D call TRBD1 (6 bases). The CDR3 consists of 15 residues. Trimming cost V 0 bases and J 3 bases, with 9 bases left between them. The germline V gene has CDR1 KGHSH and CDR2 LQKENI. CDR3: CASSPPGGVGNTIYF. The CDR3 DNA reads as TGTGCCAGCTCACCACCCGGGGGCGTTGGAAACACCATATATTTT.

The CDR3 here is CSVVGTSGSADTQYF. Written as DNA, the CDR3 is TGCAGCGTTGTGGGGACTAGCGGGAGTGCAGATACGCAGTATTTT. The chain carries TRBV29-1 and TRBJ2-3; 14 bases match TRBD2. Germline CDR1 is SQVTM and CDR2 is ANQGSEA. V lost 4 bases to trimming and J lost 4 bases; unmatched junction nucleotides: 4. This CDR3 is built from 15 residues.

In nucleotides, the CDR3 is TGTGCCAGCAGCACCTTCCTCCGGGGCAAGAGGAACTATGGCTACACCTTC. Its translation is CASSTFLRGKRNYGYTF. This chain connects TRBV7-2 to TRBJ1-2; maybe TRBD1 (5 bases). Germline CDR1 is SGHTA and CDR2 is FQGNSA. V was cut by 5 bases and J by 2 bases, with 21 bases left in between. The CDR3 consists of 17 residues.

This chain uses TRBV14 with TRBJ2-2; 13 bases map to TRBD2. This CDR3 region has 16 residues. Germline V gene sequence: CDR1 SGHDN, CDR2 FVKESK. Losses at the gene ends were 4 bases for V and 4 bases for J; bases not matched to a gene: 3. The CDR3 here is CASSLRLAGGTGELFF. The CDR3 nucleotides read TGTGCCAGCAGCCTCAGACTAGCGGGAGGCACCGGGGAGCTGTTTTTT.

There are a few counts of this clonotype. The chain couples TRBV7-8 to TRBJ2-5; unclear D gene. The germline V gene encodes CDR1 SGHVS and CDR2 FQNEAQ. The CDR3 is 13 residues long. V dropped 3 bases and J dropped 7 bases, with 12 bases sitting between them. The CDR3 loop reads CASSLSREVTQYF. CDR3 coding DNA: TGTGCCAGCAGCTTGTCTCGAGAAGTGACCCAGTACTTC.

This clonotype was counted a few times. J is TRBJ2-5 and V is TRBV12-3 or TRBV12-4, with D possibly matching TRBD2 (5 bases). CDR3 size: 13 residues. The ends were cut back, 6 bases at V and 4 bases at J, with 12 bases in the middle. The CDR3 spells CASSRSSTETQYF. CDR3 nucleotides: TGTGCCAGCAGCCGATCTAGCACAGAGACCCAGTACTTC.

The chain employs TRBV28 and TRBJ2-3, with D perhaps TRBD2 (6 bases). The CDR3 has 16 amino acids. Germline V gives CDR1 MDHEN, CDR2 SYDVKM. The ends were cut back, 4 bases at V and 3 bases at J, with 17 bases in the middle. CDR3 sequence: CASSSGGFPGTDTQYF. The CDR3 nucleotides read TGTGCCAGCAGTTCCGGAGGGTTTCCAGGGACAGATACGCAGTATTTT.

Ten or more counts support this clonotype. One base away lies a much larger clone, so this may be a sequencing read error. The rearrangement uses TRBV7-2 and TRBJ1-5; the D gene is possibly TRBD1 (6 bases). This CDR3 has 13 amino acids. Germline V gene lookup returns CDR1 SGHTA and CDR2 FQGNSA. The V end was cut by 4 bases, the J end by 5 bases, with 9 bases between. DNA of the CDR3: TGTGCCAGCAGCTCAAGGGGGGATCAGCCCCAGCATTTT. Translation: CASSSRGDQPQHF.

The rearrangement uses TRBV7-2 and TRBJ2-1; D is uncertain. V lost 5 bases and J lost 2, with 13 bases in between. Germline-derived CDR1 and CDR2 are SGHTA and FQGNSA. There are 15 residues in the CDR3. CDR3 DNA sequence: TGTGCCAGCAGCCTCCATGGATTAACCTACAATGAGCAGTTCTTC. Amino acid sequence: CASSLHGLTYNEQFF.

This clonotype was picked up a small number of times. The rearrangement links TRBV6-8 to TRBJ2-1; 9 bases match TRBD2. The CDR3 extends over 18 amino acids. The ends lost 7 bases at V and 0 bases at J; junction bases unmatched: 13. Germline assignment: CDR1 MNHGY and CDR2 SAAAGT. The CDR3 nucleotides are TGTGCCAGCACCCCGACTAGCGGCGGATATAGCTCCTACAATGAGCAGTTCTTC. Encoded protein: CASTPTSGGYSSYNEQFF.

This clonotype showed up just a few times. J is TRBJ2-2 and V is TRBV24-1; 7 bases map to TRBD1. Germline CDR1 reads KGHDR; CDR2 reads SFDVKD. V lost 2 bases and J lost 3; bases outside the gene matches: 8. The CDR3 spans 17 residues. In DNA, the CDR3 is TGTGCCACCAGTGATTCCCGACAGGGCCGGTACACCGGGGAGCTGTTTTTT. Its protein is CATSDSRQGRYTGELFF.